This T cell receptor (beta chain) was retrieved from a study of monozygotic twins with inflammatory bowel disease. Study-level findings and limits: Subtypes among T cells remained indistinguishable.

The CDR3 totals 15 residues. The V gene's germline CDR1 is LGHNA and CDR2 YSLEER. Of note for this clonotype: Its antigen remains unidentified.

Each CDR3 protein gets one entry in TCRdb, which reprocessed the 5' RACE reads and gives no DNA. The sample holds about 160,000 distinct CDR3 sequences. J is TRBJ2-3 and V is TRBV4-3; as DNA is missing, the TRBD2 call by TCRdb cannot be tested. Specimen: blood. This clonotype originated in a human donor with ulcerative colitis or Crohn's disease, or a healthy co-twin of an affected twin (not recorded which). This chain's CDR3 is CASSRDSSGTDTQYF.